These 16 T cell receptor beta chains came from one sample sequenced in a study of beta chain features in type 1 diabetes. What was sequenced were expressed TCRB transcripts, since all of the isolated RNA had been reverse transcribed. The data were produced by immunoSEQ multiplex PCR, yet TCRdb's version contains in-frame clones alone and is incomplete. The sample records more than 95,000 clones, approximately 30% being singletons. Regarding the study as a whole: All four CD4+ subsets of Type 1 diabetes patients contained TCRB CDR3s that were moderately but significantly shorter.

No antigen is known for these receptors. The sequenced sample was central memory CD4+ T cells from blood. These receptors all stem from a woman under 30 with type 1 diabetes.

This clone has a handful of counts. The genes are TRBV30 and TRBJ2-1; TRBD2 agrees at 9 bases. Unmatched junction bases numbered 8, after V lost 3 bases and J lost 5 bases. The germline CDR1 and CDR2 sequences are GTSNPN and SVGIG (reference sequence). The CDR3 consists of 15 residues. The CDR3 sequence is CAWSPRRLADNEQFF. CDR3 coding DNA: TGTGCCTGGAGCCCTCGACGACTAGCGGACAATGAGCAGTTCTTC. Full variable domain (missing parts from reference TRBV30 and TRBJ2-1): SQTIHQWPATLVQPVGSPLSLECTVEGTSNPNLYWYRQAAGRGLQLLFYSVGIGQISSEVPQNLSASRPQDRQFILSSKKLLLSDSGFYLCAWSPRRLADNEQFFGPGTRLTVL.

This clone has a handful of counts. The chain employs TRBV30 and TRBJ1-2; 12 bases are shared with TRBD1. In germline, CDR1 is GTSNPN, CDR2 SVGIG (reference sequence). Germline trimming cut 5 bases from V and 6 bases from J; bases unmatched to any gene: 16. This CDR3 is built from 17 residues. Written as DNA, the CDR3 is TGTGCCTGGCTCCCCCGGGACAGGGGGCAATTTAAGAATGGCTACACCTTC. Amino acids: CAWLPRDRGQFKNGYTF.

This clone turned up a few times. This chain joins TRBV9 and TRBJ1-2; no definite D call. The CDR3 loop spans 14 amino acids. V was cut by 0 bases and J by 4 bases, with 10 bases left in between. Germline V gives CDR1 SGDLS, CDR2 YYNGEE. The CDR3 reads CASSVDQQLYGYTF. For the CDR3, the DNA is TGTGCCAGCAGCGTAGATCAACAGCTCTATGGCTACACCTTC. Looking up the rest from reference TRBV9 and TRBJ1-2 gives the full variable domain: DSGVTQTPKHLITATGQRVTLRCSPRSGDLSVYWYQQSLDQGLQFLIQYYNGEERAKGNILERFSAQQFPDLHSELNLSSLELGDSALYFCASSVDQQLYGYTFGSGTRLTVV.

The rearrangement links TRBV14 to TRBJ1-1; possible D gene TRBD1, 5 bases. In germline, CDR1 is SGHDN, CDR2 FVKESK. V gave up 2 bases and J gave up 4 bases, with 14 bases separating them. The CDR3 extends over 15 amino acids. The CDR3 DNA sequence: TGTGCCAGCAGCCAACAGTTAGGGGCCATCACTGAAGCTTTCTTT. Translated, it gives CASSQQLGAITEAFF.

This clone was observed a single time. V and J are TRBV11-2 and TRBJ1-1, with D possibly matching TRBD1 (6 bases). Trimming cost V 3 bases and J 1 base, with 9 bases left between them. The CDR3 contains 14 residues. Germline lookup yields CDR1 SGHAT and CDR2 FQNNGV. CDR3: CASSFQGWNTEAFF. In DNA form, the CDR3 reads TGTGCCAGCAGCTTCCAGGGGTGGAACACTGAAGCTTTCTTT. Looking up the rest from reference TRBV11-2 and TRBJ1-1 gives the full variable domain: EAGVAQSPRYKIIEKRQSVAFWCNPISGHATLYWYQQILGQGPKLLIQFQNNGVVDDSQLPKDRFSAERLKGVDSTLKIQPAKLEDSAVYLCASSFQGWNTEAFFGQGTRLTVV.

The chain links TRBV19 to TRBJ2-7; D is unresolved. Germline CDR1 reads LNHDA; CDR2 reads SQIVND (reference sequence). CDR3 length: 14 amino acids. Trimming left V 8 bases short and J 3 bases short, with 17 bases between. CDR3 sequence (DNA): TGTGCCAGTCATCTCTGGGCAGGAATCTACGAGCAGTACGTC. Residues: CASHLWAGIYEQYV.

This clone was counted a few times. V is TRBV7-2 and J is TRBJ2-7; D perhaps matches TRBD1 (6 bases). The germline V and J ends were trimmed by 1 base and 3 bases, with 13 bases remaining between them. Germline CDR1 is SGHTA and CDR2 is FQGNSA. The CDR3 is made up of 15 amino acids. The DNA of the CDR3 is TGTGCCAGCAGCTTAGGCCCAGGGGAAAACTACGAGCAGTACTTC. This translates into CASSLGPGENYEQYF.

This sequence joins TRBV10-3 and TRBJ2-3, with 13 bases fitting TRBD2. The CDR3 is 18 residues long. With V trimmed by 8 bases and J by 4 bases, 15 bases remained unmatched. Germline CDR1 is ENHRY and CDR2 is SYGVKD. The CDR3 loop is CAIGSTSGRAGGSDTQYF. As DNA, the CDR3 is TGTGCCATCGGAAGCACTAGCGGGAGGGCCGGTGGATCAGATACGCAGTATTTT.

The sample holds a few counts of this clone. The chain combines TRBV21-1 with TRBJ2-1; TRBD2, the table's D call, was not compared with the DNA. TRBV21-1 is given as a pseudogene. The CDR3 is made up of 14 amino acids. CDR3 nucleotide sequence: TGTGCCAGCAGCAAAGCGCTTTCGGGTAATGAGCAGTTCTTC. The encoded protein is CASSKALSGNEQFF.

This clone has at least ten counts. The rearrangement joins TRBV7-9 to TRBJ1-4; no clear D. The germline gives CDR1 SEHNR, CDR2 FQNEAQ (reference sequence). The CDR3 is 12 residues long. Trimming removed 6 bases at V and 8 bases at J, with 10 bases between. CDR3 coding DNA: TGTGCCAGCAGTATCGGAGGGGAAAAACTGTTTTTT. It yields the protein CASSIGGEKLFF.

This clone has only a few counts. This rearrangement joins TRBV27 to TRBJ2-7; the match to TRBD2 covers 7 bases. V was pared by 6 bases and J by 7 bases, with 12 bases of the junction left unmatched. The CDR3 length is 14 residues. Germline-derived CDR1 and CDR2 are MNHEY and SMNVEV (reference sequence). The CDR3 region has the DNA TGTGCCAGCAGCCGGACTAGTGCAGGGTGGGAGCAGTACGTC. Translated, it gives CASSRTSAGWEQYV.

The V call is TRBV5-1, the J call TRBJ2-1, with TRBD2 matching 9 bases. Looked up from germline, CDR1 is SGHRS and CDR2 is YFSETQ. The V and J ends lost 2 bases and 6 bases, in that order; junction bases with no gene match: 6. CDR3 length: 15 amino acids. CDR3 nucleotide sequence: TGCGCCAGCAGCTTTACCGGGACTAGCAGCAATGAGCAGTTCTTC. It codes for CASSFTGTSSNEQFF. Using reference TRBV5-1 and TRBJ2-1 for the parts outside the CDR3, the full variable domain is KAGVTQTPRYLIKTRGQQVTLSCSPISGHRSVSWYQQTPGQGLQFLFEYFSETQRNKGNFPGRFSGRQFSNSRSEMNVSTLELGDSALYLCASSFTGTSSNEQFFGPGTRLTVL.

The V and J genes are TRBV19 and TRBJ1-2; 7 bases match TRBD1. The germline CDR1 and CDR2 sequences are LNHDA and SQIVND (reference sequence). After removal of 7 bases from V and 3 bases from J, the junction contained 14 bases not matched to a gene. The CDR3 is made up of 16 amino acids. The chain's CDR3 is CASTGGRSGLDYGYTF. Here the CDR3 DNA reads TGTGCCAGTACAGGGGGAAGATCGGGTCTGGACTATGGCTACACCTTC.

This clone was counted between two and nine times. The V call is TRBV18, the J call TRBJ2-1, with 10 bases aligning to TRBD1. Trimming removed 2 bases from V and 6 bases from J; junction bases left unmatched: 4. CDR1 and CDR2 (germline): KGHSH, LQKENI. The CDR3 contains 15 residues. The CDR3 reads CASSPDGQGVNEQFF. In DNA, the CDR3 is TGTGCCAGCTCACCAGACGGACAGGGGGTCAATGAGCAGTTCTTC.

This clone was detected a few times. V usage is TRBV19 and J usage is TRBJ1-1; D is ambiguous. Germline V gene sequence: CDR1 LNHDA, CDR2 SQIVND (reference sequence). The CDR3 totals 14 residues. The ends were cut back, 3 bases at V and 1 base at J, with 9 bases in the middle. The DNA for the CDR3 is TGTGCCAGTAGTATTAGCTCGGCGAACACTGAAGCTTTCTTT. As protein: CASSISSANTEAFF.

V is TRBV14 and J is TRBJ2-6, with 9 bases matching TRBD2. The CDR3 is made up of 18 amino acids. Per germline, CDR1 SGHDN and CDR2 FVKESK. V lost 3 bases to trimming and J lost 0 bases; unmatched junction nucleotides: 6. The CDR3 coding sequence is TGTGCCAGCAGCCACCGCGGCGGGAGGGCCTCTGGGGCCAACGTCCTGACTTTC. Translating it yields CASSHRGGRASGANVLTF.